This entry lists 2 T cell receptor beta chains sequenced from one sample in a study of identical twins. TCRdb reprocessed the 5' RACE reads via MiXCR and lists one record per CDR3 protein. The table records around 480,000 distinct CDR3 sequences, 13% to 15% of them present only once. These data are also associated with another study on yellow fever vaccine responses in identical twins.

Sequenced sample: CD4+ T cells sorted from blood. The receptor set was obtained from a woman aged 18-30 years in good health.

This rearrangement joins TRBV12-3 or TRBV12-4 to TRBJ2-3; 7 bases match TRBD2. With V trimmed by 6 bases and J by 0 bases, 9 bases remained unmatched. The CDR3 spans 16 residues. CDR3 coding DNA: TGTGCCAGCAGGAGCCAGCGGGGTGGGAGCACAGATACGCAGTATTTT. Protein sequence: CASRSQRGGSTDTQYF.

The rearrangement links TRBV21-1 to TRBJ1-1. TRBV21-1 is shown as a pseudogene. The CDR3 has 11 amino acids. The CDR3, as DNA: TGTGCCATGCCCTTAGACGTCGTGGCTTTCTTT. The encoded protein is CAMPLDVVAFF.